This record looks at one TCR beta chain sequence and its context. The data are from a study of OX40 agonist ivuxolimab in advanced cancers. Method: immunoSEQ multiplex PCR; TCRdb's copy keeps in-frame clones and lacks some. Of more than 75,000 clones listed, around 86% were seen once; the top ten hold approximately 0.3%. This CDR3 region has 18 residues. The chain is built from TRBV12-2 and TRBJ2-1. TRBV12-2 is designated a pseudogene. This material consisted of CD4+ or CD8+ T cells sorted from blood, taken in a trial of the OX40 agonist ivuxolimab. This TCR derives from an adult with an advanced solid tumor such as melanoma, head and neck, liver or kidney cancer. The CDR3 DNA reads TGTGCAAGTCAGCTTAGGGGAGTGGGCGGAAAGTCTTACAATGAGCAGTTCTTC. It specifies CASQLRGVGGKSYNEQFF.